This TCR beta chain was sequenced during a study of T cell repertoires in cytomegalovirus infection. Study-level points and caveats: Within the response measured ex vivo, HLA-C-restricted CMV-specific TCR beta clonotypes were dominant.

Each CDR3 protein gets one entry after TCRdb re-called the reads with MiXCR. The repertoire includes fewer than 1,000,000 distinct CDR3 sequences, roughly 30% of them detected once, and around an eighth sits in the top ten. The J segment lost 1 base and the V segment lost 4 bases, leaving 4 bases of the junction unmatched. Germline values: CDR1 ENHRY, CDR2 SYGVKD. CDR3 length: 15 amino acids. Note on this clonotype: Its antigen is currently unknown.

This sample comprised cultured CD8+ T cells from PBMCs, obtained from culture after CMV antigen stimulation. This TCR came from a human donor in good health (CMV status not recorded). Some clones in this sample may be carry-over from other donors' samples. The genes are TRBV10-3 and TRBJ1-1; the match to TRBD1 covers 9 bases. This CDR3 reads CAISGTGQGNTEAFF. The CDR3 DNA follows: TGTGCCATCAGTGGAACGGGACAGGGGAACACTGAAGCTTTCTTT.